The present TCR beta chain was sequenced within a study of T cell responses to AZD1222 COVID-19 vaccine. Study-level results: Variant regions that are unmutated are reportedly the target of nearly half of spike-specific TCRs. The repertoires were collected only after the peak T cell response. Mostly white British, mostly female donors; authors suggested clonal diversity may be underestimated. Of the AZD1222 recipients, only 6 or 7 were seropositive at baseline.

On this clone: Its target is unknown.

Method: immunoSEQ multiplex PCR; TCRdb's copy keeps in-frame clones and lacks some. The top ten clones hold around 48% of a sample with 60,000 to 80,000 clones, over 60% of them seen once. In germline, CDR1 is LNHDA, CDR2 SQIVND (reference sequence). The V gene lost 7 bases and the J gene lost 1 base, with 10 bases spanning the gap. This CDR3 has 13 residues. This clonotype originated in an adult who received the AZD1222 COVID-19 vaccine. V is TRBV19 and J is TRBJ1-1, with D possibly matching TRBD1 (5 bases). Source: peripheral blood, taken 28 days after the second AZD1222 dose. CDR3 nucleotide sequence: TGTGCCAGTAACAACAGGCAGAACACTGAAGCTTTCTTT. It specifies CASNNRQNTEAFF.